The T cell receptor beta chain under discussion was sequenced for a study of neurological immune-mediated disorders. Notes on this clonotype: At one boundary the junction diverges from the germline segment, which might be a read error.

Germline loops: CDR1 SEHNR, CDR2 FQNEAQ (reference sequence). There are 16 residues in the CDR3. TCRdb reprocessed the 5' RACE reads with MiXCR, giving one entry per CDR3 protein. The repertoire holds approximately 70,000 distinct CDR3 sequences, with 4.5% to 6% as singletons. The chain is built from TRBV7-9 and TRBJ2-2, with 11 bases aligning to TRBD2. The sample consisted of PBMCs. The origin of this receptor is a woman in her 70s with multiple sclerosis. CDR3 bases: TGTGCCACACCCCCGGGACTAGCGGCGAACATCGGGGAGCTGTTTTTT. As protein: CATPPGLAANIGELFF.